The subject of this entry is one T cell receptor (beta chain). What it recognizes is unknown. The assay was immunoSEQ multiplex PCR, and TCRdb's table has in-frame clones only and misses some. The table has 50,000 to 65,000 clones, approximately 92% seen once. Time point given: cycle 4 day 1 (C4D1), after 5 to 7 weeks of nivolumab. Every patient experienced relapse after autologous stem cell transplantation, and brentuximab vedotin exposure varied. These data are taken from a study of PD-1 blockade in classical Hodgkin lymphoma. Points from the study as a whole: Excluded were patients who started nivolumab under 1 year after ASCT, a group that had lower diversity. Baseline diversity in complete responders resembled that of newly diagnosed patients.

CDR3 size: 14 residues. Trimming took 2 bases from V and 1 from J, leaving 8 bases between them. Germline V gives CDR1 MNHNY, CDR2 SVGAGI (reference sequence). The material sequenced was peripheral blood mononuclear cells (PBMCs), taken before the fourth cycle of nivolumab. The sequence was collected from a human donor with classical Hodgkin lymphoma. The chain carries TRBV6-6 and TRBJ1-1; TRBD1 is a possible D gene (5 bases). Here the CDR3 DNA reads TGTGCCAGCAGTTACGGTGGACAGAACACTGAAGCTTTCTTT. Translating gives CASSYGGQNTEAFF.